Listed below are T cell receptor beta chains from one sample, sequenced in a study of blood T cell repertoires in COVID-19. TCRdb keeps only in-frame clones here, not all; method: immunoSEQ multiplex PCR. The table lists tens of thousands of clones, 78% of them singletons. The sequenced sample was peripheral blood. Receptors were obtained from a man of 80 years or more with acute or convalescent COVID-19. Each CDR3 is given with its conserved first and last residue.

>TRBV5-1
CASSLELSSGNTIYF
>TRBV19
CASTYGGRVTEAFF
>TRBV20-1
CSASTGTPGLSGNTIYF
>TRBV9
CASSVDRGTQFF
>TRBV5-4
CASSLASGRLNEQFF
>TRBV4-2
CASSPEQGFSNQPQHF
>TRBV2
CASSRSGSVSNEQFF
>TRBV2
CASSWDRATGELFF
>TRBV18
CASSPKSRTVNTEAFF
>TRBV28
CASSLETATEAFF
>TRBV6-5
CASIPTGGNEKLFF
>TRBV18
CASSPPRGQGKTMNTEAFF
>TRBV11-3
CASSTKQEDCYTF
>TRBV3-1/TRBV3-2
CASSQGVGTNTDTQYF
>TRBV19
CASSKEGSLYSNQPQHF
>TRBV4-2
CASSQALGLGLSRTQYF
>TRBV11-3
CASRFSSGQRWTGELFF
>TRBV11-3
CASRDSSGNTIYF
>TRBV11-3
CASSLVQSYEQYF
>TRBV27
CASSPLLAGLQETQYF
>TRBV29-1
CSARPTGITEAFF
>TRBV2
CASSEGKVPGTQYF
>TRBV27
CASSPGTGGDTEAFF
>TRBV7-9
CASSLGGAGSDTQYF
>TRBV7-9
CASRTSGGTDTQYF
>TRBV19
CASSPREEKLFF
>TRBV29-1
CSVGGGARNEQFF
>TRBV5-6
CASSSWGLASDTQYF
>TRBV18
CASSPGQGRDSPLHF
>TRBV9
CASSRGQDSKTQYF
>TRBV19
CASSMVGSGSFGDTQYF
>TRBV18
CASSPRTRAANATNEKLFF
>TRBV24-1
CATSDFRGDFRTQYF
>TRBV5-4
CASSPRGRGSYNEQFF
>TRBV2
CASVQGSGQPQHF
>TRBV4-2
CASSQIQAGLDGGELFF